These 16 T cell receptor beta chains share one sample of origin, sequenced in a study of shared clonotypes between healthy human individuals. The repertoire was sequenced with immunoSEQ multiplex PCR; TCRdb's copy has only in-frame clones and lacks some. The sample contains a few million clones, more than 80% of which appear only once. Sequencing input: naive CD4+ T cells sorted from blood. The subset: CD45RA+ positively selected. All receptors derive from a man younger than 30 in good health.

V is TRBV12-5 and J is TRBJ2-7; D call uncertain. V lost 1 base and J 3 bases, leaving 7 bases between the germline ends. The length of the CDR3 is 13 residues. The V gene's germline CDR1 is LGHNT and CDR2 FRNRAP. The CDR3 loop is CASGLDPRYEQYF. CDR3 nucleotides: TGTGCTAGTGGTTTGGACCCTCGCTACGAGCAGTACTTC.

CDR3 protein: CAISDPGGTNEKLFF. In DNA form, the CDR3 reads TGTGCCATCAGTGACCCAGGGGGAACTAATGAAAAACTGTTTTTT. This chain connects TRBV10-3 to TRBJ1-4; 7 nucleotides agree with TRBD1. The CDR3 has 15 amino acids. The germline V gene encodes CDR1 ENHRY and CDR2 SYGVKD. J gave up 1 base and V 3 bases, and 2 bases lay outside the gene matches.

The chain links TRBV7-3 to TRBJ2-7, with TRBD2 as a possible D gene (5 bases). V gave up 0 bases and J gave up 0 bases, with 9 bases separating them. Germline-derived CDR1 and CDR2 are SGHTA and FQGTGA. This CDR3 has 15 residues. CDR3: CASSLTPGTSYEQYF. The CDR3 DNA is TGTGCCAGCAGCTTAACACCGGGAACCTCCTACGAGCAGTACTTC.

The count of this clone is one. This CDR3 reads CASSSPGQGYIQYF. The CDR3 DNA reads TGTGCCAGCAGTTCCCCCGGACAGGGCTACATTCAGTACTTC. This sequence joins TRBV6-6 and TRBJ2-4; 8 nucleotides match TRBD1. This CDR3 contains 14 residues. Unmatched junction bases numbered 7, after V lost 4 bases and J lost 8 bases. Per the germline V gene, CDR1 is MNHNY and CDR2 is SVGAGI (reference sequence).

V usage is TRBV2 and J usage is TRBJ1-1, with 7 bases that match TRBD1. There are 13 residues in the CDR3. Germline V gives CDR1 SNHLY, CDR2 FYNNEI. J was trimmed by 1 base and V by 8 bases; bases with no gene match: 4. CDR3: CASGDSSNTEAFF. The CDR3 DNA is TGTGCCAGCGGGGACAGCTCGAACACTGAAGCTTTCTTT.

V gene TRBV11-3 combines with J gene TRBJ1-6, with TRBD1 identical over 7 bases. In germline, CDR1 is SGHNT, CDR2 YENEEA. Trimming cost V 5 bases and J 7 bases; bases outside gene matches: 8. The CDR3 is 15 residues long. DNA for the CDR3: TGTGCCAGCAGCCCTTGGGACAGATCAAATTCACCCCTCCACTTT. This sequence encodes CASSPWDRSNSPLHF.

The chain couples TRBV11-2 to TRBJ2-1; 14 bases are shared with TRBD2. V shed 4 bases and J 8 bases; nucleotides not matched to a gene: 10. The germline V gene encodes CDR1 SGHAT and CDR2 FQNNGV. CDR3 size: 17 residues. CDR3 sequence (DNA): TGTGCCAGCAGCTGGGGACTAGCGGGGGTAGGGAGGTATGAGCAGTTCTTC. This gives the protein CASSWGLAGVGRYEQFF.

The V and J genes are TRBV11-2 and TRBJ2-3, with TRBD2 as a possible D gene (6 bases). The CDR3 spans 15 residues. Trimming took off 0 bases at V and 4 bases at J, with 11 bases between the two ends. Germline CDR1 is SGHAT and CDR2 is FQNNGV. The DNA for the CDR3 is TGTGCCAGCAGCTTAGATCGCGGGGATGCAGATACGCAGTATTTT. As protein: CASSLDRGDADTQYF.

V and J are TRBV5-1 and TRBJ2-2, with D possibly TRBD2 on 5 matching bases. Trimming took off 3 bases at V and 3 bases at J, with 12 bases between the two ends. CDR3 length equals 15 residues. Germline CDR1 is SGHRS and CDR2 is YFSETQ. The CDR3 DNA reads as TGCGCCAGCAGCTACGGGAACCGAGACACCGGGGAGCTGTTTTTT. Encoded protein: CASSYGNRDTGELFF.

J is TRBJ1-5 and V is TRBV18; no clear D. Germline loops: CDR1 KGHSH, CDR2 LQKENI. The CDR3 length is 16 residues. Trimming shortened V by 2 bases and J by 4 bases, and 15 bases separated the two germline ends. CDR3 region: CASSPNGLLGNQPQHF. The CDR3 DNA sequence: TGTGCCAGCTCACCAAACGGGCTCCTGGGGAATCAGCCCCAGCATTTT.

This chain connects TRBV6-6 to TRBJ2-1; the D gene is possibly TRBD1 (5 bases). The CDR3 is 15 residues long. The V end lost 6 bases, the J end lost 5 bases, and 17 bases lay between the germline ends. Germline CDR1 and CDR2: MNHNY and SVGAGI (reference sequence). The CDR3 loop reads CASSLRAPGNNEQFF. The CDR3 DNA reads as TGTGCCAGCAGCCTTCGGGCCCCAGGGAACAATGAGCAGTTCTTC.

J is TRBJ2-7 and V is TRBV14; D not certain. Per germline, CDR1 SGHDN and CDR2 FVKESK. The CDR3 is 12 amino acids. V lost 4 bases to trimming and J lost 3 bases, with 7 bases between them. CDR3 loop: CASSRIDYEQYF. For the CDR3, the DNA is TGTGCCAGCAGCCGCATAGACTACGAGCAGTACTTC.

The V and J genes are TRBV11-2 and TRBJ2-3; 8 nucleotides agree with TRBD1. The CDR3 runs 17 residues. CDR1 and CDR2 (germline): SGHAT, FQNNGV. The junction had 13 bases not matched to a gene; V was cut back by 5 bases and J by 3 bases. CDR3 nucleotide sequence: TGTGCCAGCAGCCCCACCGTGTGGACAGGGAGAACAGATACGCAGTATTTT. The encoded protein is CASSPTVWTGRTDTQYF.

This chain uses TRBV29-1 with TRBJ2-7, with TRBD1 matching 7 bases. The CDR3 extends over 14 amino acids. The germline V gene encodes CDR1 SQVTM and CDR2 ANQGSEA. The trim removed 5 bases at V and 0 bases at J, leaving 7 bases unmatched. The CDR3 is CSVMSRDSSYEQYF. The CDR3 bases are TGCAGCGTTATGTCCCGGGACAGCTCCTACGAGCAGTACTTC.

This clone has a single count. This chain joins TRBV19 and TRBJ1-2; 8 bases match TRBD1. The germline V gene encodes CDR1 LNHDA and CDR2 SQIVND (reference sequence). CDR3 size: 13 residues. V shed 2 bases and J 10 bases; nucleotides not matched to a gene: 6. This chain's CDR3 is CASSINLDRAYTF. In DNA, the CDR3 is TGTGCCAGTAGTATAAATTTGGACAGGGCCTACACCTTC.

The CDR3 region is CASTSRAGGRYEQYF. CDR3 DNA sequence: TGTGCCAGCACTTCACGGGCAGGGGGGAGGTACGAGCAGTACTTC. The chain recombines TRBV7-8 with TRBJ2-7; tentative D call: TRBD1 (7 bases). V was clipped by 7 bases and J by 4 bases, with 20 bases between them. Germline values: CDR1 SGHVS, CDR2 FQNEAQ. CDR3 length equals 15 residues.